Presented here are 21 T cell receptor beta chains from one specimen sequenced in a study of T cells in Graves' hyperthyroidism and ophthalmopathy. Amplified TCR beta CDR3 regions came from RNA transcripts. TCR CDR3 underwent first-round RT-PCR with the HTBI primer set. TCRdb re-called the multiplex PCR reads with MiXCR, one entry per CDR3 protein. The table lists hundreds of thousands of distinct CDR3 sequences, approximately 25% of them singletons, with about 11% in the top ten. The sequencing input was blood. The receptors originated from a woman in her thirties with Graves' ophthalmopathy.

The gene calls are TRBV20-1 and TRBJ2-4; D gene unclear. There are 14 residues in the CDR3. CDR1 and CDR2 from the germline V gene are DFQATT and SNEGSKA (reference sequence). Trimming cost V 0 bases and J 3 bases, with 9 bases left between them. The CDR3 DNA reads TGCAGTGCTAGAGAAGTGGGCGGCAAAAACATTCAGTACTTC. Its protein is CSAREVGGKNIQYF.

This clonotype was recorded at least ten times. The chain employs TRBV12-3 or TRBV12-4 and TRBJ1-1, with TRBD1 matching over 9 bases. The CDR3 consists of 15 residues. The junction had 5 bases not matched to a gene; V was cut back by 5 bases and J by 1 base. The CDR3 here is CASSGQGTQNTEAFF. The CDR3 region has the DNA TGTGCCAGCAGTGGACAGGGGACACAGAACACTGAAGCTTTCTTT.

This sequence joins TRBV20-1 and TRBJ1-1; D is unresolved. The CDR3 extends over 9 amino acids. Germline V gives CDR1 DFQATT, CDR2 SNEGSKA (reference sequence). The V and J ends lost 3 bases and 11 bases respectively, with 7 bases between them. The CDR3 DNA sequence: TGCAGTGCTAGCGGTCCTGCTTTCTTT. As protein: CSASGPAFF.

This clonotype was picked up many times. The genes are TRBV25-1 and TRBJ1-1; 10 nucleotides align to TRBD1. Germline V CDR1 and CDR2: MGHDK, SYGVNS. The V segment lost 10 bases and the J segment 5 bases; nucleotides outside the gene matches: 7. This CDR3 has 13 amino acids. The CDR3 sequence: CATRGTGDTEAFF. For the CDR3, the DNA is TGTGCCACCAGAGGGACAGGGGATACTGAAGCTTTCTTT.

V gene TRBV4-2 combines with J gene TRBJ2-7, with D perhaps matching TRBD2 (6 bases). This CDR3 comprises 15 residues. V was shortened by 3 bases and J by 0 bases, with 12 bases between the two germline ends. Germline CDR1 reads LGHNA; CDR2 reads YNFKEQ. The CDR3 coding sequence is TGTGCCAGCAGCCAGGGAGGAGGGGACTCCTACGAGCAGTACTTC. This codes for CASSQGGGDSYEQYF.

This clonotype was counted many times. This may be a read error, as it is one base from a much larger clone. The chain links TRBV28 to TRBJ1-5; D is unclear. The germline gives CDR1 MDHEN, CDR2 SYDVKM. CDR3 length equals 11 residues. Trimming shortened V by 2 bases and J by 6 bases, and 2 bases separated the two germline ends. DNA of the CDR3: TGTGCCAGCAGTTTACGTCAGCCCCAGCATTTT. Its translation: CASSLRQPQHF. The whole variable domain, filled in from reference TRBV28 and TRBJ1-5, reads DVKVTQSSRYLVKRTGEKVFLECVQDMDHENMFWYRQDPGLGLRLIYFSYDVKMKEKGDIPEGYSVSREKKERFSLILESASTNQTSMYLCASSLRQPQHFGDGTRLSIL.

Many counts were recorded for this clonotype. The chain has TRBV15 and TRBJ2-7; 7 bases match TRBD1. Looked up from germline, CDR1 is LNHNV and CDR2 is YYDKDF (reference sequence). The V segment lost 5 bases and the J segment 0 bases; nucleotides outside the gene matches: 13. CDR3 length: 17 amino acids. The CDR3 is CATSGTGPTGPSYEQYF. For the CDR3, the DNA is TGTGCCACCAGCGGAACCGGACCGACAGGGCCCTCCTACGAGCAGTACTTC.

This clonotype was seen many times. The J gene is TRBJ1-2, the V gene TRBV6-2 or TRBV6-3; no definite D call. Germline V gene lookup returns CDR1 MNHEY and CDR2 SVGEGT. The CDR3 is 11 amino acids. The V gene lost 4 bases and the J gene lost 8 bases, with 8 bases spanning the gap. The CDR3 DNA sequence: TGTGCCAGCAGTTCTTATGGAGGCTACACCTTC. Its protein product is CASSSYGGYTF.

The rearrangement joins TRBV5-1 to TRBJ2-3; unclear D gene. This CDR3 region has 14 residues. V lost 0 bases and J lost 2, with 7 bases in between. Germline V gives CDR1 SGHRS, CDR2 YFSETQ. The CDR3 loop is CASSLAQTTDTQYF. In DNA, the CDR3 is TGCGCCAGCAGCTTGGCCCAGACCACAGATACGCAGTATTTT. The full variable domain, completed using reference TRBV5-1 and TRBJ2-3, is KAGVTQTPRYLIKTRGQQVTLSCSPISGHRSVSWYQQTPGQGLQFLFEYFSETQRNKGNFPGRFSGRQFSNSRSEMNVSTLELGDSALYLCASSLAQTTDTQYFGPGTRLTVL.

V gene TRBV5-1 combines with J gene TRBJ2-5; unclear D gene. The CDR3 totals 14 residues. V was pared by 4 bases and J by 0 bases, with 10 bases between. Germline V gene sequence: CDR1 SGHRS, CDR2 YFSETQ. The CDR3 coding sequence is TGCGCCAGCAGCATTGACACCAACCAAGAGACCCAGTACTTC. Amino acid sequence: CASSIDTNQETQYF.

This clonotype occurred many times. The V call is TRBV9, the J call TRBJ1-1, with 12 bases that match TRBD1. The length of the CDR3 is 16 residues. From germline, CDR1 is SGDLS and CDR2 YYNGEE. J was trimmed by 3 bases and V by 3 bases; bases with no gene match: 6. The CDR3 protein is CASSDGTGGEYTEAFF. Here the CDR3 DNA reads TGTGCCAGCAGCGACGGGACAGGGGGCGAGTACACTGAAGCTTTCTTT.

The V and J genes are TRBV7-9 and TRBJ1-1; D call uncertain. The CDR3 is 14 residues long. The V gene lost 1 base and the J gene lost 6 bases, with 12 bases spanning the gap. Germline CDR1 and CDR2: SEHNR and FQNEAQ (reference sequence). The CDR3 DNA is TGTGCCAGCAGCTTAGGTGCCACCACCTCTGAAGCTTTCTTT. Protein: CASSLGATTSEAFF.

This clonotype was recorded a few times. This chain joins TRBV11-2 and TRBJ2-7, with 9 bases lining up with TRBD1. From germline, CDR1 is SGHAT and CDR2 FQNNGV. The CDR3 covers 14 residues. V was clipped by 8 bases and J by 7 bases; unmatched bases: 12. This chain's CDR3 is CASLRRDRVREQYF. DNA for the CDR3: TGTGCCAGCCTTAGGCGGGACAGGGTGAGGGAGCAGTACTTC. The full variable domain, in which reference TRBV11-2 and TRBJ2-7 provide the parts outside the CDR3, is EAGVAQSPRYKIIEKRQSVAFWCNPISGHATLYWYQQILGQGPKLLIQFQNNGVVDDSQLPKDRFSAERLKGVDSTLKIQPAKLEDSAVYLCASLRRDRVREQYFGPGTRLTVT.

Ten or more counts support this clonotype. The chain carries TRBV6-5 and TRBJ1-2; D is possibly TRBD1 (6 bases). The CDR3 runs to 13 residues. The V end was cut by 8 bases, the J end by 1 base, with 11 bases between. Germline V CDR1 and CDR2: MNHEY, SVGAGI. In DNA form, the CDR3 reads TGTGCCAGCGACAACAGGGATAACTATGGCTACACCTTC. This gives the protein CASDNRDNYGYTF.

The rearrangement links TRBV20-1 to TRBJ2-5; 8 positions match TRBD2. V lost 6 bases to trimming and J lost 2 bases; unmatched junction nucleotides: 11. Germline CDR1 reads DFQATT; CDR2 reads SNEGSKA (reference sequence). There are 15 residues in the CDR3. CDR3 sequence reads: CSAQDGGGQQETQYF. DNA for the CDR3: TGCAGTGCCCAAGACGGGGGGGGACAACAAGAGACCCAGTACTTC.

V usage is TRBV19 and J usage is TRBJ1-5; D may be TRBD1 (6 bases). Germline-derived CDR1 and CDR2 are LNHDA and SQIVND (reference sequence). V was shortened by 3 bases and J by 6 bases, with 18 bases between the two germline ends. The CDR3 runs 16 residues. The CDR3 DNA sequence: TGTGCCAGTAGTATTATTTCACAGGGCGTTTTTCAGCCCCAGCATTTT. Protein: CASSIISQGVFQPQHF.

The CDR3 DNA reads as TGCGCCAGCTCCATGGACAGCGATAGGTACGAGCAGTACTTC. Translation: CASSMDSDRYEQYF. The chain joins TRBV5-1 to TRBJ2-7, with D possibly matching TRBD1 (6 bases). Germline CDR1 and CDR2: SGHRS and YFSETQ. CDR3 size: 14 residues. Trimming cost V 7 bases and J 4 bases, with 18 bases left between them.

This chain connects TRBV3-1 to TRBJ1-1, with D possibly TRBD1 on 5 matching bases. The CDR3 is 14 amino acids. Trimming left V 2 bases short and J 7 bases short, with 14 bases between. CDR1 is LGHDT and CDR2 is YNNKEL in the germline V gene (reference sequence). Here the CDR3 DNA reads TGTGCCAGCAGCCAACGGGGGGGGAGGAATGAAGCTTTCTTT. Residues: CASSQRGGRNEAFF.

V is TRBV6-2 or TRBV6-3 and J is TRBJ1-1, with D hard to call. Trimming removed 3 bases from V and 4 bases from J, with 9 bases in between. The CDR3 sequence is 13 residues long. Germline V lookup: CDR1 MNHEY, CDR2 SVGEGT. The CDR3 DNA reads as TGTGCCAGCAGTTATGTTACGACCACTGAAGCTTTCTTT. The encoded protein is CASSYVTTTEAFF.

The genes are TRBV25-1 and TRBJ2-7; possibly TRBD2 for D (7 bases). V lost 4 bases and J 5 bases, leaving 18 bases between the germline ends. The germline V gene has CDR1 MGHDK and CDR2 SYGVNS. This CDR3 is built from 15 residues. As DNA, the CDR3 is TGTGCCAGCAGTGTACAGGGCGGGAGTACCGACGAGCAGTACTTC. Encoded protein: CASSVQGGSTDEQYF.

This clonotype has a count of ten or more. V is TRBV7-3 and J is TRBJ1-1, with D possibly being TRBD1 (6 bases). This CDR3 spans 14 amino acids. With 5 bases removed from V and 5 bases from J, the gap between germline ends came to 15 bases. Per germline, CDR1 SGHTA and CDR2 FQGTGA. The CDR3 sequence is CASSQQGRMTEAFF. Here the CDR3 DNA reads TGTGCCAGCAGCCAACAGGGTCGAATGACTGAAGCTTTCTTT.